Given below is one T cell receptor beta chain in context. The sample holds a few counts of this clone. Its antigen is not yet known. The sample holds no much larger clone one base away, and base qualities are not on file. This specimen belongs to a study of CD8+ T cells in alopecia areata (dated by TCRdb to 2017 to 2018). Notes on the research overall: High-throughput TCRbeta sequencing was used to examine T cell clonal expansion in alopecia areata in both the C3H/HeJ mouse model and human patients. On the human side, TCRbeta sequencing was run on scalp tissue and on sorted CD4+ and CD8+ peripheral blood T cells from healthy controls and from alopecia areata patients with either patchy or totalis/universalis disease. Scalp clonality was compared across normal scalp (n=4), patchy alopecia areata scalp (n=8), and alopecia totalis/universalis scalp (n=8). RNA came from the PAXgene miRNA kit for fixed scalp, the miRNeasy kit for PBMCs, and the RNeasy kit for mouse skin. immunoSEQ multiplex PCR using 35 Vbeta forward primers and 13 Jbeta reverse primers was used to amplify TCRbeta CDR3 regions.

Beyond this particular receptor, the publication reports: Higher clonality and more expanded CD8+ clones were observed in lesional scalp than in normal scalp, particularly in alopecia totalis/universalis, a finding suggestive of antigenic drive. TCR sequences shared between patients were less clear than in mice, possibly partly because of HLA diversity in the patient population. Unlike mouse skin, which is dominated by gammadelta T cells, normal human skin has resident alphabeta T cells that are also sequenced, and this complicates analysis of the scalp TCR repertoire.

Libraries came from the immunoSEQ multiplex PCR assay. To provide template for TCR sequencing, every sample had RNA extracted and reverse transcribed into cDNA. SuperScript III was used for first-strand cDNA synthesis, primed with a 2:1 mix of oligo-dT and random hexamers. A synthetic immune receptor repertoire was used to assess amplification bias, and residual bias was removed computationally. For the original study's pipeline: Raw reads were preprocessed to remove errors, and CDR3 was defined according to IMGT conventions as the region from the conserved cysteine to phenylalanine. Clonality was calculated as 1 minus Shannon entropy normalized by log2 of the number of productive unique TCRs. Scalp TCRbeta sequences were cross-referenced with sorted blood CD4 and CD8 repertoires so that the CD4 or CD8 identity of scalp clones could be inferred. Drawn from immuneACCESS, this table holds only the in-frame rearrangements with V and J called that TCRdb kept. Clones are partly lost; checked studies trace under half to an unresolved V gene and leave the rest unexplained. V, J and clone size reflect that table, while D and trimming were determined from the DNA. The sample has fewer than 150,000 clones on record, 55% to 80% of them singletons. The ten largest clonotypes hold 2.5% to 3.5% of the sample.

Trimming costs V 8 bases and J 2 bases, and their ends lie 7 bases apart. From cysteine to phenylalanine, the CDR3 is 12 amino acids long. Only the CDR3 part of the read is kept: 36 bases, read in frame from the first base. The germline V gene provides CDR1 MDHEN and CDR2 SYDVKM. PBMCs were isolated by density centrifugation and stained for CD3, CD4 and CD8, after which CD4+ and CD8+ T cells were sorted on a FACSAria. Unaffected controls provided scalp biopsies and blood samples. The chain joins TRBV28 to TRBJ1-5; the D segment cannot be called with confidence. The TCR was taken from a human donor in good health. The sample taken for sequencing was CD4+ T cells sorted from blood. The CDR3 is CASRVGNQPQHF. The DNA sequence reads TGTGCCAGCCGGGTTGGCAATCAGCCCCAGCATTTT.